One sample yielded the 20 T cell receptor beta chains listed below, sequenced in a study of cytomegalovirus exposure and HLA in healthy donors. The PCR contained 60 Vbeta and 13 Jbeta primers. Assay used: immunoSEQ multiplex PCR; TCRdb lists only in-frame clones, some missing. There are some 210,000 clones in the sample; more than 75% occur only once, and roughly 1.3% lies in the top ten. The sequenced sample consisted of PBMCs. These receptors were taken from a man aged 25-45 years in good health and CMV-seronegative.

The V gene is TRBV5-6, the J gene TRBJ2-5, with 8 bases that match TRBD1. Gene TRBJ2-7 matches the end of the DNA better, so the J call may be wrong. CDR1 is SGHDT and CDR2 is YYEEEE in the germline V gene. The CDR3 has 15 amino acids. CDR3 DNA sequence: TGTGCCAGCAGCCTATACGGGACAGGCCCCTACGAGCAGTACTTC. This encodes CASSLYGTGPYEQYF.

The chain couples TRBV5-1 to TRBJ1-6, with no clear D. The V end was cut by 4 bases, the J end by 0 bases, with 5 bases between. From germline, CDR1 is SGHRS and CDR2 YFSETQ. The CDR3 runs to 14 residues. The CDR3 here is CASSLSSYNSPLHF. In DNA, the CDR3 is TGCGCCAGCAGCCTTAGCTCCTATAATTCACCCCTCCACTTT.

The chain employs TRBV7-8 and TRBJ1-2, with D possibly matching TRBD1 (5 bases). This CDR3 region has 14 residues. V was shortened by 2 bases and J by 8 bases, with 15 bases between the two germline ends. From germline, CDR1 is SGHVS and CDR2 FQNEAQ. CDR3 bases: TGTGCCAGCAGCTTACGGGACTCACGGACCGGCTACACCTTC. Translating it yields CASSLRDSRTGYTF.

This chain connects TRBV6-6 to TRBJ2-5; perhaps TRBD1 as D (6 bases). Germline lookup yields CDR1 MNHNY and CDR2 SVGAGI (reference sequence). The CDR3 contains 13 residues. V was trimmed by 7 bases and J by 6 bases, leaving 15 bases between them. The CDR3 is CASILGQGKTQYF. CDR3 nucleotides: TGTGCCAGCATCCTCGGGCAGGGGAAGACCCAGTACTTC.

This chain uses TRBV7-6 with TRBJ2-2, with TRBD2 matching over 9 bases. Germline lookup yields CDR1 SGHVS and CDR2 FNYEAQ. The ends lost 5 bases at V and 7 bases at J; junction bases unmatched: 11. This CDR3 is built from 16 residues. The CDR3 region is CASSTNSGRGIGELFF. DNA for the CDR3: TGTGCCAGCAGCACAAATAGCGGGAGAGGGATCGGGGAGCTGTTTTTT.

The chain couples TRBV6-5 to TRBJ2-1, with no clear D. CDR1 and CDR2 (germline): MNHEY, SVGAGI. Trimming took 5 bases from V and 5 from J, leaving 10 bases between them. This CDR3 contains 13 residues. This chain's CDR3 is CASSTNLNNEQFF. The CDR3 DNA reads as TGTGCCAGCAGTACCAACCTAAACAATGAGCAGTTCTTC.

This chain links TRBV11-2 with TRBJ2-1; 10 nucleotides agree with TRBD2. Trimming removed 6 bases from V and 4 bases from J; junction bases left unmatched: 6. CDR1 is SGHAT, CDR2 FQNNGV, per germline. The CDR3 is 15 residues long. In DNA form, the CDR3 reads TGTGCCAGCAGGACACTAGCGGGGAAATACAATGAGCAGTTCTTC. This sequence encodes CASRTLAGKYNEQFF.

The gene calls are TRBV7-8 and TRBJ2-5, with 9 positions matching TRBD2. Per the germline V gene, CDR1 is SGHVS and CDR2 is FQNEAQ. The J segment lost 5 bases and the V segment lost 10 bases, leaving 20 bases of the junction unmatched. The CDR3 loop spans 17 amino acids. The CDR3 bases are TGTGCCACCGAACAGTTAGCGGGGGACGACTCAGGGGAGACCCAGTACTTC. Amino acids: CATEQLAGDDSGETQYF.

The chain carries TRBV4-3 and TRBJ1-5; D not certain. Trimming shortened V by 0 bases and J by 0 bases, and 6 bases separated the two germline ends. The germline V gene has CDR1 LGHNA and CDR2 YSLEER. The length of the CDR3 is 15 residues. The CDR3 DNA sequence: TGCGCCAGCAGCCAAGACCCTTATAGCAATCAGCCCCAGCATTTT. Encoded protein: CASSQDPYSNQPQHF.

The chain has TRBV7-8 and TRBJ2-3; 7 bases are a match to TRBD2. The V gene end was trimmed by 7 bases and the J gene end by 0 bases; junction bases not matched to a gene: 4. Germline CDR1 and CDR2: SGHVS and FQNEAQ. The CDR3 runs to 14 residues. The CDR3 DNA reads TGTGCCAGCATTCTAGCGGAAAGCACAGATACGCAGTATTTT. Its translation: CASILAESTDTQYF.

This clone was detected only once. The V call is TRBV5-4, the J call TRBJ1-1; D gene uncertain. The CDR3 has 13 residues. V was trimmed by 1 base and J by 1 base, leaving 5 bases between them. CDR1 is SGHNT and CDR2 is YYREEE in the germline V gene (reference sequence). The CDR3 DNA reads TGTGCCAGCAGCTTGTACAAGAACACTGAAGCTTTCTTT. Translated: CASSLYKNTEAFF.

This clone was detected only a few times. The J gene is TRBJ1-3, the V gene TRBV5-1; D is unresolved. V lost 4 bases and J lost 0, with 17 bases in between. The CDR3 has 17 amino acids. The germline CDR1 and CDR2 sequences are SGHRS and YFSETQ. The DNA of the CDR3 is TGCGCCAGCAGCGCGGGCATTGGAGACCTCTCTGGAAACACCATATATTTT. It is translated as CASSAGIGDLSGNTIYF.

This clone occurred a few times. Mismatch with germline at one junction end may stem from a read error. The chain has TRBV7-9 and TRBJ2-3; TRBD2 aligns across 11 bases. The CDR3 covers 17 residues. Germline CDR1 is SEHNR and CDR2 is FQNEAQ (reference sequence). CDR3 bases: TGTTCCAGCAGCTCTATACTAGCGGGAGAAGGAACAGATACGCAGTATTTT. Translated, it gives CSSSSILAGEGTDTQYF.

The chain combines TRBV28 with TRBJ2-7, with D possibly TRBD1 on 5 matching bases. From germline, CDR1 is MDHEN and CDR2 SYDVKM. Between the trimmed V and J ends, which lost 5 bases and 3 bases, there was a span of 23 bases. This CDR3 is built from 17 residues. The chain's CDR3 is CASSAVGPLVGHYEQYF. CDR3 nucleotides: TGTGCCAGCAGTGCGGTCGGGCCCCTGGTCGGACACTACGAGCAGTACTTC.

This chain connects TRBV29-1 to TRBJ2-5; TRBD1 agrees at 7 bases. The DNA matches TRBJ2-7 better at its end, which makes the J call doubtful. The CDR3 is 14 amino acids. Germline V CDR1 and CDR2: SQVTM, ANQGSEA. CDR3 sequence: CSVVLDRSSHEQYF. In nucleotides, the CDR3 is TGCAGCGTTGTATTGGACAGGAGTAGCCACGAGCAGTACTTC.

The chain carries TRBV7-2 and TRBJ1-5; 7 nucleotides align to TRBD1. There are 14 residues in the CDR3. Trimming cost V 1 base and J 4 bases; bases outside gene matches: 1. Germline loops: CDR1 SGHTA, CDR2 FQGNSA. The CDR3 DNA sequence: TGTGCCAGCAGCTTAGGACAGGGTAATCAGCCCCAGCATTTT. It translates to CASSLGQGNQPQHF. Full variable domain (missing parts from reference TRBV7-2 and TRBJ1-5): GAGVSQSPSNKVTEKGKDVELRCDPISGHTALYWYRQSLGQGLEFLIYFQGNSAPDKSGLPSDRFSAERTGGSVSTLTIQRTQQEDSAVYLCASSLGQGNQPQHFGDGTRLSIL.

V and J are TRBV4-2 and TRBJ1-2; D call uncertain. The germline V gene encodes CDR1 LGHNA and CDR2 YNFKEQ. V lost 6 bases to trimming and J lost 2 bases, with 4 bases between them. The CDR3 spans 11 residues. CDR3 nucleotides: TGTGCCAGCAGATCAAACTATGGCTACACCTTC. Amino acids: CASRSNYGYTF.

This clone has just a few counts. Written as DNA, the CDR3 is TGCGCCAGCAGCCACCCAGGGAAGGATAAGAGCAATCAGCCCCAGCATTTT. Protein product: CASSHPGKDKSNQPQHF. The chain couples TRBV4-1 to TRBJ1-5; possible D gene TRBD1, 5 bases. The CDR3 is 17 amino acids. Germline CDR1 MGHRA, CDR2 YSYEKL. Trimming took off 3 bases at V and 1 base at J, with 16 bases between the two ends.

J is TRBJ1-1 and V is TRBV2; TRBD1 matches 9 bases. J gave up 5 bases and V 7 bases, and 8 bases lay outside the gene matches. Germline CDR1 SNHLY, CDR2 FYNNEI. The CDR3 runs to 14 residues. CDR3 nucleotide sequence: TGTGCCAGCACGACGGGACAGGGTTGGACTGAAGCTTTCTTT. Residues: CASTTGQGWTEAFF.

This clone was picked up one time. J is TRBJ2-2 and V is TRBV7-2, with no clear D. Trimming took off 0 bases at V and 3 bases at J, with 5 bases between the two ends. The CDR3 length is 14 residues. The germline CDR1 and CDR2 sequences are SGHTA and FQGNSA. The CDR3 loop reads CASSLAGHTGELFF. In DNA form, the CDR3 reads TGTGCCAGCAGCTTAGCCGGTCACACCGGGGAGCTGTTTTTT.